Shown below are 31 T cell receptor beta chains from a single sample sequenced in a study of blood T cell repertoires in COVID-19. Clones were read by immunoSEQ multiplex PCR, and TCRdb kept only the in-frame ones, dropping some. In the table there are 85,000 to 120,000 clones, 75% to 95% of which are singletons. The sample consisted of peripheral blood. The source is a man aged 18 to 30 with acute or convalescent COVID-19.

The rearrangement uses TRBV12-3 or TRBV12-4 and TRBJ1-1; TRBD1 is a possible D gene (6 bases). The V and J ends lost 6 bases and 7 bases respectively, with 9 bases between them. The CDR3 spans 11 residues. The chain's CDR3 is CASSRTVEAFF. CDR3 DNA: TGTGCCAGCAGCCGGACAGTTGAAGCTTTCTTT.

The chain combines TRBV7-9 with TRBJ1-5; the D gene is possibly TRBD1 (6 bases). CDR3 length equals 16 residues. Germline V gene sequence: CDR1 SEHNR, CDR2 FQNEAQ (reference sequence). Trimming took off 1 base at V and 4 bases at J, with 14 bases between the two ends. CDR3 bases: TGTGCCAGCAGCTTAGATGCAGGGGCGTATAATCAGCCCCAGCATTTT. As protein: CASSLDAGAYNQPQHF.

V usage is TRBV10-2 and J usage is TRBJ1-2; possible D gene TRBD1, 6 bases. This CDR3 is 13 amino acids long. The ends were cut back, 4 bases at V and 0 bases at J, with 6 bases in the middle. Germline assignment: CDR1 WSHSY and CDR2 SAAADI. In DNA form, the CDR3 reads TGCGCCAGCAGTGGGACAGCTAACTATGGCTACACCTTC. Translation gives CASSGTANYGYTF.

The chain joins TRBV6-5 to TRBJ1-1; D is perhaps TRBD1 (6 bases). CDR1 and CDR2 (germline): MNHEY, SVGAGI. CDR3 size: 15 residues. The V gene lost 11 bases and the J gene lost 4 bases, with 23 bases spanning the gap. The CDR3 DNA follows: TGTGCCTCCGTAGGGGTGGCTGGACAGCTCACTGAAGCTTTCTTT. This translates into CASVGVAGQLTEAFF.

V gene TRBV19 combines with J gene TRBJ2-1, with 8 bases identical to TRBD2. The CDR3 is 14 amino acids. CDR1 is LNHDA, CDR2 SQIVND, per germline (reference sequence). Unmatched junction bases numbered 9, after V lost 4 bases and J lost 10 bases. In DNA form, the CDR3 reads TGTGCCAGTAGTAGTGAGGCGGGGGGTCGGGAGCAGTTCTTC. It encodes CASSSEAGGREQFF.

The CDR3 nucleotides are TGTGCCATCCCGGGACAAATGAACACTGAAGCTTTCTTT. It specifies CAIPGQMNTEAFF. The J gene is TRBJ1-1, the V gene TRBV2, with D possibly TRBD1 on 6 matching bases. CDR3 length equals 13 residues. Germline lookup yields CDR1 SNHLY and CDR2 FYNNEI. V was clipped by 10 bases and J by 0 bases, with 12 bases between them.

This chain joins TRBV10-1 and TRBJ2-7; 12 bases line up with TRBD2. CDR1 and CDR2 from the germline V gene are WNHNN and SYGVQD (reference sequence). The CDR3 is 15 amino acids. Trimming at V came to 7 bases and at J to 1 base, leaving 5 bases not matched to a gene. In DNA form, the CDR3 reads TGCGCCAGCACCGAAGGACTAGCGGGATCCTACGAGCAGTACTTC. It is translated as CASTEGLAGSYEQYF.

This chain joins TRBV6-5 and TRBJ1-2; possibly TRBD1 for D (5 bases). The CDR3 runs to 15 residues. Trimming pared 2 bases from V and 6 bases from J, leaving 16 bases between. The germline V gene encodes CDR1 MNHEY and CDR2 SVGAGI. Here the CDR3 reads CASSYQGEGNDGYTF. CDR3 DNA: TGTGCCAGCAGTTACCAAGGGGAGGGGAACGATGGCTACACCTTC.

The table lists this clone with a few counts. The chain links TRBV5-1 to TRBJ2-5; 7 nucleotides match TRBD2. V lost 3 bases, J lost 5 bases, and 7 bases stayed unmatched. The V gene's germline CDR1 is SGHRS and CDR2 YFSETQ. The CDR3 extends over 14 amino acids. The CDR3 DNA reads as TGCGCCAGCAGCTCCTCGACTAGCTTGGAGACCCAGTACTTC. Amino acids: CASSSSTSLETQYF.

J is TRBJ1-4 and V is TRBV7-9, with D maybe TRBD1 (6 bases). Germline CDR1 SEHNR, CDR2 FQNEAQ (reference sequence). The CDR3 consists of 16 residues. Trimming left V 4 bases short and J 3 bases short, with 15 bases between. In nucleotides, the CDR3 is TGTGCCAGCAGCTACCAACCGGGACATCCTAATGAAAAACTGTTTTTT. This encodes CASSYQPGHPNEKLFF.

The chain couples TRBV18 to TRBJ2-5; a possible D gene is TRBD1 (6 bases). V was clipped by 1 base and J by 5 bases, with 11 bases between them. Germline V gene sequence: CDR1 KGHSH, CDR2 LQKENI. This CDR3 is built from 14 residues. The CDR3 is CASSPQQGRETQYF. The CDR3 DNA is TGTGCCAGCTCACCACAACAGGGCCGGGAGACCCAGTACTTC.

This clone was counted a single time. Other DNA sequences in the sample encode the same CDR3. The chain links TRBV5-1 to TRBJ1-5; 7 bases are a match to TRBD1. Germline lookup yields CDR1 SGHRS and CDR2 YFSETQ. V lost 0 bases and J lost 5; bases outside the gene matches: 2. The CDR3 spans 14 residues. CDR3 protein: CASSLGQGDQPQHF. CDR3 nucleotides: TGCGCCAGCAGCTTGGGACAGGGTGATCAGCCCCAGCATTTT.

This chain joins TRBV19 and TRBJ1-5; D may be TRBD1 (5 bases). Germline CDR1 is LNHDA and CDR2 is SQIVND (reference sequence). This CDR3 has 15 residues. The V and J ends lost 7 bases and 4 bases respectively, with 17 bases between them. The CDR3 nucleotides read TGTGCCAGTAAAGGGGCATCATCTTGGAATCAGCCCCAGCATTTT. It codes for CASKGASSWNQPQHF.

The rearrangement links TRBV6-5 to TRBJ1-1, with D maybe TRBD1 (5 bases). The ends were cut back, 0 bases at V and 1 base at J, with 12 bases in the middle. The germline gives CDR1 MNHEY, CDR2 SVGAGI. The CDR3 consists of 16 residues. The DNA for the CDR3 is TGTGCCAGCAGTTACTCTGGACACGGGGGGAACACTGAAGCTTTCTTT. Its protein is CASSYSGHGGNTEAFF.

V is TRBV10-2 and J is TRBJ1-1, with a tentative D call TRBD1 (6 bases). With 3 bases removed from V and 7 bases from J, the gap between germline ends came to 21 bases. Germline V gene data show CDR1 as WSHSY and CDR2 as SAAADI. The CDR3 has 16 residues. CDR3 nucleotide sequence: TGCGCCAGCAGTGATATGACGGGGGGCCTTGACCTTGAAGCTTTCTTT. Its protein is CASSDMTGGLDLEAFF.

The V and J genes are TRBV29-1 and TRBJ1-3, with D tentatively TRBD1 (6 bases). CDR1 SQVTM and CDR2 ANQGSEA come from the germline V gene. With 5 bases removed from V and 0 bases from J, the gap between germline ends came to 11 bases. The CDR3 covers 14 residues. The CDR3: CSVQGGDSGNTIYF. CDR3 DNA: TGCAGCGTTCAAGGGGGGGACTCTGGAAACACCATATATTTT.

V usage is TRBV18 and J usage is TRBJ2-1; 8 bases map to TRBD1. The V gene end was trimmed by 4 bases and the J gene end by 6 bases; junction bases not matched to a gene: 11. The germline V gene has CDR1 KGHSH and CDR2 LQKENI. The CDR3 sequence is 16 residues long. CDR3 sequence (DNA): TGTGCCAGCTCACTTATGGTGGACAGGGCTTTCAATGAGCAGTTCTTC. Its protein is CASSLMVDRAFNEQFF. Supplemented by reference TRBV18 and TRBJ2-1, the full variable domain reads NAGVMQNPRHLVRRRGQEARLRCSPMKGHSHVYWYRQLPEEGLKFMVYLQKENIIDESGMPKERFSAEFPKEGPSILRIQQVVRGDSAAYFCASSLMVDRAFNEQFFGPGTRLTVL.

This clone was counted a single time. This sample also contains other DNA sequences that code for the same CDR3. This chain connects TRBV10-2 to TRBJ2-3; 14 bases map to TRBD2. CDR3 length: 14 amino acids. Per the germline V gene, CDR1 is WSHSY and CDR2 is SAAADI. Unmatched junction bases numbered 2, after V lost 10 bases and J lost 2 bases. The CDR3 loop reads CATGLAGATDTQYF. DNA for the CDR3: TGCGCCACGGGACTAGCGGGAGCCACAGATACGCAGTATTTT.

The gene calls are TRBV9 and TRBJ2-5; unclear D gene. There are 12 residues in the CDR3. V lost 3 bases, J lost 5 bases, and 8 bases lay in between. Per the germline V gene, CDR1 is SGDLS and CDR2 is YYNGEE. CDR3 DNA: TGTGCCAGCAGCGCAGATTTGGAGACCCAGTACTTC. Translation gives CASSADLETQYF.

The chain recombines TRBV12-3 or TRBV12-4 with TRBJ1-1; 7 bases fit TRBD1. The junction had 5 bases not matched to a gene; V was cut back by 8 bases and J by 2 bases. This CDR3 has 13 amino acids. The CDR3 DNA reads as TGTGCCAGCTTTCGGGACAGCAACACTGAAGCTTTCTTT. Its translation is CASFRDSNTEAFF.

V usage is TRBV18 and J usage is TRBJ2-7; 7 nucleotides agree with TRBD1. CDR1 is KGHSH, CDR2 LQKENI, per germline. The J segment lost 2 bases and the V segment lost 0 bases, leaving 4 bases of the junction unmatched. The CDR3 is 15 residues long. In nucleotides, the CDR3 is TGTGCCAGCTCACCACCGGGCACAGGGGCCTACGAGCAGTACTTC. Its translation: CASSPPGTGAYEQYF.

This clone came up a few times. The chain combines TRBV6-5 with TRBJ1-5, with D hard to call. The CDR3 runs to 14 residues. The germline V gene encodes CDR1 MNHEY and CDR2 SVGAGI. V gave up 6 bases and J gave up 0 bases, with 9 bases separating them. The CDR3 DNA reads as TGTGCCAGCAGCACAGCGGATAGCAATCAGCCCCAGCATTTT. Its protein is CASSTADSNQPQHF.

This clone has more than one count but fewer than ten. The chain recombines TRBV29-1 with TRBJ2-3; D possibly corresponds to TRBD1 (6 bases). Germline V CDR1 and CDR2: SQVTM, ANQGSEA. Deletions cut 6 bases from V and 1 base from J, with 14 bases between. There are 14 residues in the CDR3. This CDR3 is CSVATGTRTDTQYF. CDR3 bases: TGCAGCGTGGCCACCGGGACACGCACAGATACGCAGTATTTT.

The chain is built from TRBV2 and TRBJ1-2; 9 bases agree with TRBD1. This CDR3 has 15 amino acids. The ends lost 6 bases at V and 7 bases at J; junction bases unmatched: 12. From germline, CDR1 is SNHLY and CDR2 FYNNEI. The CDR3 region is CASSQGQGLEGGYTF. CDR3 bases: TGTGCCAGCAGCCAGGGACAGGGCCTTGAGGGTGGCTACACCTTC.

The chain is built from TRBV21-1 and TRBJ1-2. TRBV21-1 is a recognized pseudogene. This CDR3 has 16 residues. The chain's CDR3 is CASSKGGGNQGNGYTF. The CDR3 DNA follows: TGTGCCAGCAGCAAAGGGGGAGGGAATCAGGGGAATGGCTACACCTTC.

The chain is built from TRBV2 and TRBJ2-1, with 11 bases identical to TRBD2. The V gene's germline CDR1 is SNHLY and CDR2 FYNNEI. The CDR3 spans 15 residues. V lost 6 bases to trimming and J lost 4 bases; unmatched junction nucleotides: 5. Here the CDR3 reads CASSSTSGSYNEQFF. CDR3 bases: TGTGCCAGCAGCTCAACTAGCGGGAGTTACAATGAGCAGTTCTTC.

V is TRBV29-1 and J is TRBJ1-3, with D possibly being TRBD1 (5 bases). Per germline, CDR1 SQVTM and CDR2 ANQGSEA. Deletions cut 4 bases from V and 2 bases from J, with 15 bases between. This CDR3 spans 15 amino acids. The CDR3 DNA reads as TGCAGCGTTGGAGAGGTCGGGGGTCCTGGAAACACCATATATTTT. Protein sequence: CSVGEVGGPGNTIYF.

This sequence joins TRBV28 and TRBJ2-7; unclear D gene. The CDR3 covers 15 residues. V shed 6 bases and J shed 4 bases, with 19 bases lying between them. The germline gives CDR1 MDHEN, CDR2 SYDVKM. Here the CDR3 DNA reads TGTGCCAGCAGAAAAGAGGCTGCCCCCGGGTACGAGCAGTACTTC. This gives the protein CASRKEAAPGYEQYF.

This clone was detected a few times. The J gene is TRBJ2-3, the V gene TRBV6-1; TRBD1 aligns across 7 bases. Germline V gene sequence: CDR1 MNHNS, CDR2 SASEGT. This CDR3 is built from 14 residues. V shed 3 bases, J shed 4 bases, and the junction held 4 bases outside the gene matches. The CDR3 DNA reads TGTGCCAGCAGTGAGGCACAGGGGCCAGATACGCAGTATTTT. Translating gives CASSEAQGPDTQYF.

The chain couples TRBV30 to TRBJ1-5, with D unresolved. Germline values: CDR1 GTSNPN, CDR2 SVGIG (reference sequence). This CDR3 region has 13 residues. The V gene lost 3 bases and the J gene lost 0 bases, with 6 bases spanning the gap. The CDR3 nucleotides read TGTGCCTGGAGCGGGGTTAGCAATCAGCCCCAGCATTTT. Translating gives CAWSGVSNQPQHF.

The J gene is TRBJ2-3, the V gene TRBV24-1; a weak D match, TRBD1 (5 bases). Germline V gene sequence: CDR1 KGHDR, CDR2 SFDVKD. Trimming removed 2 bases at V and 1 base at J, with 9 bases between. There are 15 residues in the CDR3. The chain's CDR3 is CATSDSGRGTDTQYF. The CDR3 DNA follows: TGTGCCACCAGTGATTCCGGCAGGGGCACAGATACGCAGTATTTT.